This TCR beta chain was sequenced for a study of TIL therapy for anti-PD-1-resistant metastatic lung cancer. CDR1 is MNHEY and CDR2 is SVGEGT in the germline V gene. The CDR3 extends over 15 amino acids. V lost 2 bases to trimming and J lost 6 bases, with 15 bases between them. The libraries were made with immunoSEQ v3. TCRdb keeps only in-frame clones here, not all; method: immunoSEQ multiplex PCR. The table records around 100,000 clones, 65% of them present only once. Time point here: pre-treatment sample, taken before nivolumab and TIL therapy. Pleural nodules or supraclavicular lymph nodes made up most of the excised metastases sampled.

The origin of this receptor is a person between 30 and 79 years old with non-small cell lung cancer. The sample in question was tumor tissue, obtained at baseline. This chain joins TRBV6-2 or TRBV6-3 and TRBJ2-3; maybe TRBD2 (5 bases). For the CDR3, the DNA is TGTGCCAGCAGTTACGCTTTCGGACTGGGGGATACGCAGTATTTT. This translates into CASSYAFGLGDTQYF.